This is a list of T cell receptor beta chains from one sample in a study of long-term antiretroviral therapy in people with HIV. Measured with immunoSEQ multiplex PCR; TCRdb has only the in-frame clones, and not every one. The sample shows 40,000 to 50,000 clones, about 95% of them seen only once. The material was unsorted PBMCs, obtained roughly 9.4 years after starting antiretroviral therapy. The receptors were gathered from a man aged 30 to 45 with HIV. The CDR3 runs from the conserved cysteine through the conserved F or W. A D gene is named only where the DNA matches it firmly. Expanded clones get a size class; other rows say once, few or many, or leave the size out.

D: -
V: TRBV2
J: TRBJ1-5
size: once
CDR3: CASSVLSGSNQPQHF
DNA: TGTGCCAGCAGTGTCCTTTCCGGGAGCAATCAGCCCCAGCATTTT

D: -
V: TRBV10-3
J: TRBJ2-2
size: -
CDR3: CAISDSGSLNTGELFF
DNA: TGTGCCATCAGTGATTCAGGGTCCTTAAACACCGGGGAGCTGTTTTTT

D: -
V: TRBV9
J: TRBJ1-1
size: -
CDR3: CASSVAADRLNTEAFF
DNA: TGTGCCAGCAGCGTAGCCGCCGACAGGCTGAACACTGAAGCTTTCTTT

D: -
V: TRBV15
J: TRBJ1-5
size: -
CDR3: CATSRVSQPQHF
DNA: TGTGCCACCAGCAGAGTCAGTCAGCCCCAGCATTTT

D: TRBD2
V: TRBV5-6
J: TRBJ2-7
size: -
CDR3: CASSFPFGTIHYEQYF
DNA: TGTGCCAGCAGCTTCCCCTTTGGGACTATTCATTACGAGCAGTACTTC

D: TRBD1
V: TRBV7-9
J: TRBJ1-1
size: -
CDR3: CASSLVQGAGEAFF
DNA: TGTGCCAGCAGCTTAGTTCAGGGGGCCGGTGAAGCTTTCTTT

D: TRBD1
V: TRBV30
J: TRBJ2-3
size: -
CDR3: CAWGTGQADTQYF
DNA: TGTGCCTGGGGGACAGGGCAGGCAGATACGCAGTATTTT

D: -
V: TRBV4-1
J: TRBJ1-2
size: few
CDR3: CASSQDRDYGYTF
DNA: TGCGCCAGCAGCCAAGACAGGGACTATGGCTACACCTTC

D: TRBD1
V: TRBV6-5
J: TRBJ1-1
size: -
CDR3: CASSYRQGRFTEAFF
DNA: TGTGCCAGCAGTTACCGACAGGGCAGATTCACTGAAGCTTTCTTT

D: -
V: TRBV7-9
J: TRBJ1-5
size: -
CDR3: CASSLGSEGNQPQHF
DNA: TGTGCCAGCAGCTTAGGTAGCGAGGGCAATCAGCCCCAGCATTTT

D: -
V: TRBV19
J: TRBJ2-3
size: -
CDR3: CASSIGDTQYF
DNA: TGTGCCAGTAGTATAGGGGATACGCAGTATTTT

D: -
V: TRBV20-1
J: TRBJ2-1
size: -
CDR3: CSERVYNEQFF
DNA: TGCAGTGAAAGGGTCTACAATGAGCAGTTCTTC

D: -
V: TRBV2
J: TRBJ1-4
size: -
CDR3: CASIRGVATNEKLFF
DNA: TGTGCCAGCATTCGGGGAGTTGCAACTAATGAAAAACTGTTTTTT

D: -
V: TRBV19
J: TRBJ1-5
size: -
CDR3: CASKWDNTPNQPQHF
DNA: TGTGCCAGTAAGTGGGATAACACTCCTAATCAGCCCCAGCATTTT

D: -
V: TRBV21-1
J: TRBJ1-5
size: -
CDR3: CASSLPPGLLNQPQHF
DNA: TGTGCCAGCAGCTTACCTCCAGGGTTATTAAATCAGCCCCAGCATTTT

D: -
V: TRBV5-1
J: TRBJ1-1
size: -
CDR3: CASSLLGGTMNTEAFF
DNA: TGCGCCAGCAGCTTGCTAGGCGGAACCATGAACACTGAAGCTTTCTTT

D: -
V: TRBV7-9
J: TRBJ2-2
size: -
CDR3: CASSLDGDSRLFF
DNA: TGTGCCAGCAGCCTTGATGGGGACTCTAGGCTGTTTTTT

D: -
V: TRBV5-6
J: TRBJ2-7
size: -
CDR3: CASSFNPWTYEQYF
DNA: TGTGCCAGCAGCTTTAATCCCTGGACCTACGAGCAGTACTTC

D: -
V: TRBV9
J: TRBJ1-6
size: once
CDR3: CASSDEGYNSPLHF
DNA: TGTGCCAGCAGCGACGAGGGGTATAATTCACCCCTCCACTTT

D: -
V: TRBV30
J: TRBJ2-7
size: -
CDR3: CAWSASGPSYEQYF
DNA: TGTGCCTGGAGCGCATCGGGACCGAGCTACGAGCAGTACTTC

D: -
V: TRBV9
J: TRBJ2-5
size: -
CDR3: CASSGTARAETQYF
DNA: TGTGCCAGCAGCGGGACAGCCAGGGCGGAGACCCAGTACTTC

D: -
V: TRBV2
J: TRBJ1-3
size: -
CDR3: CASSESTVGNTIYF
DNA: TGTGCCAGCAGTGAATCGACAGTTGGAAACACCATATATTTT

D: -
V: TRBV5-1
J: TRBJ1-5
size: -
CDR3: CASSLAGDSNQPQHF
DNA: TGCGCCAGCAGCTTGGCAGGGGATAGCAATCAGCCCCAGCATTTT

D: TRBD1
V: TRBV7-6
J: TRBJ1-2
size: -
CDR3: CASSFTGGYGYTF
DNA: TGTGCCAGCAGCTTTACAGGGGGCTATGGCTACACCTTC

D: TRBD1
V: TRBV29-1
J: TRBJ1-2
size: -
CDR3: CSVARGNAGGYTF
DNA: TGCAGCGTTGCCAGGGGGAACGCGGGGGGCTACACCTTC

D: TRBD2
V: TRBV7-3
J: TRBJ2-3
size: -
CDR3: CASSLAGGEDTQYF
DNA: TGTGCCAGCAGCTTAGCGGGGGGTGAAGATACGCAGTATTTT

D: -
V: TRBV9
J: TRBJ1-3
size: -
CDR3: CASNKESTGNTIYF
DNA: TGTGCCAGCAATAAGGAAAGTACTGGAAACACCATATATTTT

D: -
V: TRBV5-1
J: TRBJ1-1
size: -
CDR3: CASSYSNQRHTEAFF
DNA: TGCGCCAGCAGCTACTCAAATCAGAGACACACTGAAGCTTTCTTT

D: -
V: TRBV6-4
J: TRBJ2-1
size: -
CDR3: CASSARDSDDEQFF
DNA: TGTGCCAGCAGCGCACGGGACTCCGACGATGAGCAGTTCTTC

D: -
V: TRBV25-1
J: TRBJ1-3
size: -
CDR3: CASSTSTVNPGNTIYF
DNA: TGTGCCAGCAGTACCTCGACAGTTAACCCCGGAAACACCATATATTTT

D: TRBD2
V: TRBV10-1
J: TRBJ2-3
size: -
CDR3: CASAPAGGADTQYF
DNA: TGCGCCAGCGCCCCAGCGGGGGGGGCAGATACGCAGTATTTT

D: -
V: TRBV5-4
J: TRBJ1-5
size: -
CDR3: CASSEGRDQPQHF
DNA: TGTGCCAGCAGCGAAGGCAGGGATCAGCCCCAGCATTTT

D: -
V: TRBV7-2
J: TRBJ2-2
size: -
CDR3: CASSFQGTGELFF
DNA: TGTGCCAGCAGCTTTCAAGGCACCGGGGAGCTGTTTTTT

D: -
V: TRBV7-2
J: TRBJ2-7
size: -
CDR3: CASSSPRDSQDEQYF
DNA: TGTGCCAGCAGCTCCCCCCGGGACTCCCAGGACGAGCAGTACTTC

D: TRBD2
V: TRBV7-9
J: TRBJ2-5
size: -
CDR3: CASSLAPPRGEETQYF
DNA: TGTGCCAGCAGCTTAGCGCCACCCCGGGGGGAAGAGACCCAGTACTTC